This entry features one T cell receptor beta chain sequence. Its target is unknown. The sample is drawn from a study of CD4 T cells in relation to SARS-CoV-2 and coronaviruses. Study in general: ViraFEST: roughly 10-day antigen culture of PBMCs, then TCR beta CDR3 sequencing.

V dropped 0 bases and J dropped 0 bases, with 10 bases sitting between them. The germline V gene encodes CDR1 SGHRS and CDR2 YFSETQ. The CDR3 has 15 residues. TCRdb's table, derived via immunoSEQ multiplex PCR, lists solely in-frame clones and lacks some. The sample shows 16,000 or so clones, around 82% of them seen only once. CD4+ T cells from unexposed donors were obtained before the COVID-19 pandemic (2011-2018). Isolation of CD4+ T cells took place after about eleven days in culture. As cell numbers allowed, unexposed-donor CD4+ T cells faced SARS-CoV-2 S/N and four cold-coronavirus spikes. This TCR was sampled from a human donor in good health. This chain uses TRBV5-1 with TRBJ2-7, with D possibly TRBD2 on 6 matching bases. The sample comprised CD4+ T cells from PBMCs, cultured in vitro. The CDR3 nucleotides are TGCGCCAGCAGCTTGGGATGGCGGGACTCCTACGAGCAGTACTTC. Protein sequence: CASSLGWRDSYEQYF.